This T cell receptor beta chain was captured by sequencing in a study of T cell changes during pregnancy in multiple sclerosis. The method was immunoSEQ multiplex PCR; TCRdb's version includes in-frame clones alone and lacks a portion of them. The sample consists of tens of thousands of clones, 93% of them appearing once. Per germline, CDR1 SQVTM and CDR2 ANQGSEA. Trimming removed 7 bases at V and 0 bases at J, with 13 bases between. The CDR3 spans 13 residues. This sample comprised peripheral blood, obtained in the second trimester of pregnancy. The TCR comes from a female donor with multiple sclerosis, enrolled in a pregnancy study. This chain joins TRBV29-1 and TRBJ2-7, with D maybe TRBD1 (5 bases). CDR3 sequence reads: CSAADISSYEQYF. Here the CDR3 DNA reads TGCAGCGCTGCGGACATAAGCTCCTACGAGCAGTACTTC.